Below, one T cell receptor beta chain is given with its context. Its cognate antigen is unknown. This sample is part of a study of cytomegalovirus exposure and HLA in healthy donors. Study results and caveats: Earlier results showed most TCR beta V segments being productive about 87% or about 30% of the time. A later analysis linked 16,951 TCR beta sequences to HLA alleles at 0.05 false discovery rate. Confirmation was obtained in vitro that a few CMV-associated chains are specific for CMV antigens. A later analysis reportedly found that, within productive TCRs, an Asian-associated ancestry cluster had fewer N-insertions than the mean observed across the roughly 670 donors.

The study ran its PCR with 60 Vbeta and 13 Jbeta primers. Only in-frame clones appear in the TCRdb table, and some are missing; sequencing was by immunoSEQ multiplex PCR. Of about 170,000 clones listed, roughly 79% are singletons. Germline V gives CDR1 SGHNT, CDR2 YENEEA. The ends lost 5 bases at V and 1 base at J; junction bases unmatched: 7. This CDR3 has 16 residues. V is TRBV11-3 and J is TRBJ2-1, with 8 bases that match TRBD2. What was sequenced was PBMCs. The clonotype was recovered from a man in his forties or fifties in good health and CMV-seropositive. The CDR3 bases are TGTGCCAGCAGCCCAAGCGGGAGTGGATCCTACAATGAGCAGTTCTTC. This sequence encodes CASSPSGSGSYNEQFF.